One T cell receptor (beta chain) is described in this entry. The source of the sample is a study of blood T cell repertoires in COVID-19. The table came from immunoSEQ multiplex PCR; TCRdb's copy has only in-frame clones and leaves some out. The table shows about 220,000 clones, with approximately 81% occurring only once. This CDR3 is 15 amino acids long. Germline trimming cut 4 bases from V and 4 bases from J; bases unmatched to any gene: 10. Germline CDR1 and CDR2: SGHRS and YFSETQ. The receptor was derived from a woman in her sixties or seventies who had recovered from COVID-19. The sequenced material came from peripheral blood. V usage is TRBV5-1 and J usage is TRBJ2-7; TRBD1 matches 8 bases. This CDR3 is CASSPPTGAKYEQYF. For the CDR3, the DNA is TGCGCCAGCAGCCCACCGACAGGGGCGAAATACGAGCAGTACTTC.